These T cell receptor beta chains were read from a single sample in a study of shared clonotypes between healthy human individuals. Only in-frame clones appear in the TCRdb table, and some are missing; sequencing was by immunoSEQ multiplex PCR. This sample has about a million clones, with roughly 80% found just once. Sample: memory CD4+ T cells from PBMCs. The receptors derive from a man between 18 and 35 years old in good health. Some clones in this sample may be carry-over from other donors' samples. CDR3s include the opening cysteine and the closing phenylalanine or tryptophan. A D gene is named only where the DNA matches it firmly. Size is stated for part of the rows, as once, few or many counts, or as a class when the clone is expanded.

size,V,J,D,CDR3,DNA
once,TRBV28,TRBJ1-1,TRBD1,CASRQTGGLNTEAFF,TGTGCCAGCAGACAGACAGGGGGGCTGAACACTGAAGCTTTCTTT
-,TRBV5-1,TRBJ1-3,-,CASSYDRGASGNTIYF,TGCGCCAGCAGTTACGACCGGGGCGCCTCTGGAAACACCATATATTTT
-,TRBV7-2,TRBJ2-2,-,CASSQSRLGNTGELFF,TGTGCCAGCAGCCAGAGTAGATTAGGGAACACCGGGGAGCTGTTTTTT
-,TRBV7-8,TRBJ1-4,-,CASSTSKNRVSGEKLFF,TGTGCCAGCAGTACCTCCAAGAATCGAGTATCGGGTGAAAAACTGTTTTTT
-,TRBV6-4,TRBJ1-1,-,CASSDSGGPAFF,TGTGCCAGCAGTGACTCGGGGGGACCAGCTTTCTTT
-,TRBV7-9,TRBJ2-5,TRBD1,CASSFWTGVKETQYF,TGTGCCAGCAGCTTCTGGACAGGGGTAAAAGAGACCCAGTACTTC
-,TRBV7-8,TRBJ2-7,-,CASSFIRSASYEQYF,TGTGCCAGCAGCTTTATCAGGAGCGCCTCCTACGAGCAGTACTTC
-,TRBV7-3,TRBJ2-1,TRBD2,CASSERGTSGIYNEQFF,TGTGCCAGCAGCGAACGAGGGACTAGCGGGATTTACAATGAGCAGTTCTTC
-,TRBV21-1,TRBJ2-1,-,CASSKGTSGGYDEQFF,TGTGCCAGCAGCAAAGGGACTAGCGGGGGGTACGATGAGCAGTTCTTC
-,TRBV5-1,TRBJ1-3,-,CASSLVAGQSSGNTIYF,TGCGCCAGCAGCTTGGTGGCAGGGCAGTCCTCTGGAAACACCATATATTTT
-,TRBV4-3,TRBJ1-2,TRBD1,CASSQDRGHGYTF,TGCGCCAGCAGCCAAGACAGGGGGCATGGCTACACCTTC
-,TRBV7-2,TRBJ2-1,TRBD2,CASSLASQRERSEQFF,TGTGCCAGCAGCTTAGCGTCACAGCGGGAGCGTAGTGAGCAGTTCTTC
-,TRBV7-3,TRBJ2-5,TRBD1,CASSTLGQGEVTQYF,TGTGCCAGCAGCACCCTGGGACAGGGGGAAGTGACCCAGTACTTC
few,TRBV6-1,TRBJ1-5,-,CASIRSYSNQPQHF,TGTGCCAGCATCCGATCTTATAGCAATCAGCCCCAGCATTTT
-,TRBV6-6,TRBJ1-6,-,CASGRGSDSPLHF,TGTGCCAGCGGACGGGGATCCGACTCACCCCTCCACTTT
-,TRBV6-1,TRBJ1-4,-,CASSEVFNEKLFF,TGTGCCAGCAGTGAGGTTTTTAATGAAAAACTGTTTTTT
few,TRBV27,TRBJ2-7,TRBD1,CASSSRDRGSGTASYEQYF,TGTGCCAGCAGTTCCCGGGACAGGGGATCCGGGACTGCCTCCTACGAGCAGTACTTC
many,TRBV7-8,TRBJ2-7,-,CASSLRDIPYEQYF,TGTGCCAGCAGCTTAAGGGACATACCCTACGAGCAGTACTTC
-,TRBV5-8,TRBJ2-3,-,CASSPRNLEYF,TGTGCCAGCAGCCCACGGAACTTGGAGTATTTT
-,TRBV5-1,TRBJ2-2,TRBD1,CASSGGQGKTTGELFF,TGCGCCAGCAGCGGGGGACAGGGGAAAACTACCGGGGAGCTGTTTTTT
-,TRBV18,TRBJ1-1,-,CASWGAMNTEAFF,TGTGCCAGCTGGGGGGCTATGAACACTGAAGCTTTCTTT
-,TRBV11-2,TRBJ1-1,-,CASSPRPQGIAFF,TGTGCCAGCAGCCCAAGACCCCAGGGGATAGCTTTCTTT
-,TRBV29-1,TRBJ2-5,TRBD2,CSVSGLAGTETQYF,TGCAGCGTCTCTGGACTAGCGGGAACAGAGACCCAGTACTTC
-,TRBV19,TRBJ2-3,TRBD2,CASSASGITDTQYF,TGTGCCAGTAGTGCTAGCGGGATCACAGATACGCAGTATTTT
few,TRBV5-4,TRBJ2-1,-,CASSLSGNRDNEQFF,TGTGCCAGCAGCCTGTCAGGGAACCGTGACAATGAGCAGTTCTTC
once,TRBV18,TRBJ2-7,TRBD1,CASSPRTGGWEQYF,TGTGCCAGCTCACCAAGAACAGGGGGCTGGGAGCAGTACTTC
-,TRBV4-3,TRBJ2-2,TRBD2,CASSQESTSGGTGELFF,TGCGCCAGCAGCCAAGAGTCGACTAGCGGAGGAACCGGGGAGCTGTTTTTT
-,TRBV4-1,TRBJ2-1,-,CASSQLDLTAYNEQFF,TGCGCCAGCAGCCAACTAGACTTGACTGCCTACAATGAGCAGTTCTTC
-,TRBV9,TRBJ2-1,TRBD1,CASSVDARWTGGDGQFF,TGTGCCAGCAGCGTAGATGCCCGTTGGACAGGGGGAGATGGTCAGTTCTTC
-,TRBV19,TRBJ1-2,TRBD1,CASSVGQGYGYTF,TGTGCCAGTAGTGTTGGACAGGGCTATGGCTACACCTTC
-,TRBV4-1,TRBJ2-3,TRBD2,CASSQGTSGSIRDTQYF,TGCGCCAGCAGCCAAGGAACTAGCGGGAGCATTAGAGATACGCAGTATTTT
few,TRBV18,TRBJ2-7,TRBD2,CASSPLGLAGVPSEQYF,TGTGCCAGCTCACCACTGGGACTAGCGGGAGTTCCCAGCGAGCAGTACTTC
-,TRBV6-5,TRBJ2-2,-,CASSYGRWGRTGELFF,TGTGCCAGCAGTTACGGACGATGGGGGCGAACCGGGGAGCTGTTTTTT
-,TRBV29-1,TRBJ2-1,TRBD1,CSVEGDSGNEQFF,TGCAGCGTTGAGGGGGACAGTGGCAATGAGCAGTTCTTC
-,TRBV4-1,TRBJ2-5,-,CASSRRGDQSTETQYF,TGCGCCAGCAGCCGCCGAGGGGACCAGAGTACGGAGACCCAGTACTTC
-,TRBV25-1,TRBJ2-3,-,CASSPYRGTYTDTQYF,TGTGCCAGCAGTCCCTACCGCGGTACCTACACAGATACGCAGTATTTT
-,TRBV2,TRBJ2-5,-,CASTRQGGETQYF,TGTGCCAGCACCAGACAGGGAGGAGAGACCCAGTACTTC
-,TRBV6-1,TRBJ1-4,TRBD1,CASRRDSIIEKLFF,TGTGCCAGCAGACGGGACAGCATAATCGAAAAACTGTTTTTT
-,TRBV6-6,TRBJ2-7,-,CASSNRDRSYEQYF,TGTGCCAGCAGTAACCGGGACCGCTCCTACGAGCAGTACTTC
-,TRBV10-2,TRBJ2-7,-,CASKRQGGSYEQYF,TGCGCCAGCAAACGACAGGGAGGGTCCTACGAGCAGTACTTC
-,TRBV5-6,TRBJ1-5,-,CASSLWGDGHSNQPQHF,TGTGCCAGCAGCTTGTGGGGAGACGGCCATAGCAATCAGCCCCAGCATTTT
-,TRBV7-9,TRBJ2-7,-,CASSYRSRTFYEQYF,TGTGCCAGCAGCTACAGGTCGAGGACTTTCTACGAGCAGTACTTC
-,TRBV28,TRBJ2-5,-,CASVVQGQETQYF,TGTGCCAGCGTCGTCCAGGGCCAAGAGACCCAGTACTTC
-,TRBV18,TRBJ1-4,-,CASSPRDIPTNEKLFF,TGTGCCAGCTCACCTCGGGACATCCCAACTAATGAAAAACTGTTTTTT
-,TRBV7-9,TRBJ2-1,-,CASSLDSWDEQFF,TGTGCCAGCAGCTTAGATAGTTGGGATGAGCAGTTCTTC
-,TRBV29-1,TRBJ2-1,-,CSGEVRDEQFF,TGCAGCGGCGAGGTGAGGGATGAGCAGTTCTTC
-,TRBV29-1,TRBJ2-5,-,CSVSSQYF,TGCAGCGTTTCGTCCCAGTACTTC
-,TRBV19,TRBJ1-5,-,CASSVAVLQPQHF,TGTGCCAGTAGTGTGGCCGTTTTGCAGCCCCAGCATTTT
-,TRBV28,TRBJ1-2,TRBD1,CASSLSPLTGYGYTF,TGTGCCAGCAGTTTATCGCCCCTGACAGGGTATGGCTACACCTTC
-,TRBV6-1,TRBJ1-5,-,CASSLGFNQPQHF,TGTGCCAGCAGCTTGGGGTTTAATCAGCCCCAGCATTTT
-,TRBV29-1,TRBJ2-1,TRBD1,CSAGQGVIEQFF,TGCAGCGCCGGACAGGGGGTCATTGAGCAGTTCTTC
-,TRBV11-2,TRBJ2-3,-,CASSTFTDTQYF,TGTGCCAGCAGCACCTTCACAGATACGCAGTATTTT
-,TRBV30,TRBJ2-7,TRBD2,CAFKLAGGRHEQYF,TGTGCCTTCAAGTTAGCGGGAGGGCGCCACGAGCAGTACTTC
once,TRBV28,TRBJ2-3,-,CASSFLAPSTDTQYF,TGTGCCAGCAGTTTCCTCGCTCCCAGCACAGATACGCAGTATTTT
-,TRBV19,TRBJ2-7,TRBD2,CASRGGGSRREQYF,TGTGCCAGTAGGGGTGGCGGGAGTCGGCGCGAGCAGTACTTC
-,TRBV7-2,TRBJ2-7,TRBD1,CASSGTGVYEQYF,TGTGCCAGCAGCGGGACAGGAGTCTACGAGCAGTACTTC
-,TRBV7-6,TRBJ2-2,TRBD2,CASSSGLAGGPGRTGELFF,TGTGCCAGCAGCTCAGGACTAGCGGGAGGGCCGGGGCGAACCGGGGAGCTGTTTTTT